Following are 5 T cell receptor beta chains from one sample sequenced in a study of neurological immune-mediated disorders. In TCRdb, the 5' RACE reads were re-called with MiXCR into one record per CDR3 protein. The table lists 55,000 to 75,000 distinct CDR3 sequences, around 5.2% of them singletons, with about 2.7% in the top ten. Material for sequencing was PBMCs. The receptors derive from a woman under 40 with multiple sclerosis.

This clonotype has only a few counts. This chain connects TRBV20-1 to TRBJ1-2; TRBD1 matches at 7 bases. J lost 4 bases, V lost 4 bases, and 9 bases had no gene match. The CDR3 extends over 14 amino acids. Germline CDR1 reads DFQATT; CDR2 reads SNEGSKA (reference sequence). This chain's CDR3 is CSANLPTGLYGYTF. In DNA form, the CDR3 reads TGCAGTGCTAACCTGCCGACAGGGCTCTATGGCTACACCTTC.

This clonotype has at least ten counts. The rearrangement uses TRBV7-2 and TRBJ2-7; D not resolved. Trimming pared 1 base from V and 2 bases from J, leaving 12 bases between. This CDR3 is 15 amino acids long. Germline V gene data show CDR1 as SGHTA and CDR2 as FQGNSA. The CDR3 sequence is CASSLELASAYEQYF. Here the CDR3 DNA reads TGTGCCAGCAGCTTAGAGTTGGCATCTGCCTACGAGCAGTACTTC. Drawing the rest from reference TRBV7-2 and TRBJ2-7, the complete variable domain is GAGVSQSPSNKVTEKGKDVELRCDPISGHTALYWYRQSLGQGLEFLIYFQGNSAPDKSGLPSDRFSAERTGGSVSTLTIQRTQQEDSAVYLCASSLELASAYEQYFGPGTRLTVT.

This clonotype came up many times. CDR3 sequence (DNA): TGTGCCAGCAGCTTTGGGACAGGCTATGGCTACACCTTC. It specifies CASSFGTGYGYTF. This chain joins TRBV13 and TRBJ1-2; 8 nucleotides line up with TRBD1. Germline values: CDR1 PRHDT, CDR2 FYEKMQ (reference sequence). The CDR3 covers 13 residues. The J segment lost 4 bases and the V segment lost 3 bases, leaving 1 base of the junction unmatched.

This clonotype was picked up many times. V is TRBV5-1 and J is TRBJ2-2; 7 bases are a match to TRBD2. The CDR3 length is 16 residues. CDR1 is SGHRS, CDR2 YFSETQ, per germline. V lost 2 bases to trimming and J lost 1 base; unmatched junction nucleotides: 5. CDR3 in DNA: TGCGCCAGCAGCTTAACTGCTAGCGGGAACACCGGGGAGCTGTTTTTT. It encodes CASSLTASGNTGELFF.

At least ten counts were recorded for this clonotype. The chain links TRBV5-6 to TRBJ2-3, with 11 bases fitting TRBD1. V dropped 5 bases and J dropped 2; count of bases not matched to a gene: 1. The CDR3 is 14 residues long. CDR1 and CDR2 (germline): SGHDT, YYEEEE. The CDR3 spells CASSGQGATDTQYF. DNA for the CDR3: TGTGCCAGCAGTGGACAGGGGGCCACAGATACGCAGTATTTT.